There are a few counts of the clone carrying this TCR beta chain. This entry is derived from a study of early T cells in non-severe SARS-CoV-2 infection. TCRdb used MiXCR to reprocess the 5' RACE reads, holding one entry per CDR3 protein. The sample records some 67,000 distinct CDR3 sequences, 10% being singletons. CDR1 is MNHNY, CDR2 SVGAGI, per germline (reference sequence). CDR3 size: 12 residues. Trimming left V 2 bases short and J 8 bases short, with 4 bases between. This sequence joins TRBV6-6 and TRBJ1-6; D is ambiguous. The origin of this receptor is an adult who was a healthcare worker with PCR-confirmed SARS-CoV-2 infection or an uninfected control (not recorded which). Sequencing was performed on whole blood, taken at baseline. The CDR3 nucleotides read TGTGCCAGCAGTTACCTTTATTCACCCCTCCACTTT. Residues: CASSYLYSPLHF.